Described below is a single T cell receptor (beta chain) sequence and its context. Its matching antigen is unknown. TCRdb keeps only in-frame clones here, not all; method: immunoSEQ multiplex PCR. Of 30,000 to 45,000 clones listed, roughly 70% are singletons. Expansion of antigen-specific CD4+ T cells with viral peptide pools was carried out by the ViraFEST assay before sequencing. A 10-day culture period preceded the isolation of CD4+ T cells. People in the vaccine group had not been infected with SARS-CoV-2 before, and their nucleocapsid antibodies were negative. This sample is part of a study of vaccination effects on CD4 cells after COVID-19. Germline V gives CDR1 GTSNPN, CDR2 SVGIG (reference sequence). The V end lost 4 bases, the J end lost 0 bases, and 7 bases lay between the germline ends. This CDR3 contains 13 residues.

This sample comprised CD4+ T cells from PBMCs cultured with SARS-CoV-2 spike peptides, obtained before COVID-19 vaccination. This receptor was identified in a human donor who received a COVID-19 vaccine. The genes are TRBV30 and TRBJ1-5; no clear D gene. CDR3 DNA: TGTGCCTGGACAGCTACTAGCAATCAGCCCCAGCATTTT. It codes for CAWTATSNQPQHF.